These T cell receptor beta chains were read from a single sample in a study of control samples from healthy donors and cancer patients. Repertoires were generated with immunoSEQ multiplex PCR, while TCRdb's copy carries only in-frame clones and drops some. The sample lists approximately 87,000 clones, under 95% seen once, with 1.3% in the top ten. Sequences were obtained from PBMCs. The receptor source for this set is a woman aged 40 to 50 with lung cancer. The CDR3 runs from the conserved cysteine through the conserved F or W. Each record gives: clone size, V gene, D gene, J gene, CDR3 DNA, CDR3 protein. The D gene is left open where the match is weak. Size tells how often a clone was seen (once, few, many) or the class of an expanded clone, and some rows leave it out.

clone_size: -
v_call: TRBV27
d_call: -
j_call: TRBJ1-6
cdr3_nt: TGTGCCAGCAGTTCCGCCGGGGTAGGAGGGGCAGGTTCACCCCTCCACTTT
cdr3_aa: CASSSAGVGGAGSPLHF

clone_size: once
v_call: TRBV21-1
d_call: -
j_call: TRBJ1-1
cdr3_nt: TGTGCCAGCAGCAAACAGGGAAGTAGGACTGAAGCTTTCTTT
cdr3_aa: CASSKQGSRTEAFF

clone_size: -
v_call: TRBV5-6
d_call: -
j_call: TRBJ1-2
cdr3_nt: TGTGCCAGCAGCCGGGCCTTCGAACCTCTCTCTGGCTATGGCTACACCTTC
cdr3_aa: CASSRAFEPLSGYGYTF

clone_size: -
v_call: TRBV7-9
d_call: -
j_call: TRBJ2-1
cdr3_nt: TGTGCCAGCAGCTTAGTGGACAGCATCAATGAGCAGTTCTTC
cdr3_aa: CASSLVDSINEQFF

clone_size: -
v_call: TRBV28
d_call: TRBD1
j_call: TRBJ1-2
cdr3_nt: TGTGCCAGCAGTTTTCGACCGGGACAGGGCCTGTCTGACTATGGCTACACCTTC
cdr3_aa: CASSFRPGQGLSDYGYTF

clone_size: -
v_call: TRBV24-1
d_call: TRBD1
j_call: TRBJ2-7
cdr3_nt: TGTGCCACCAGTGACGGACAGGTCTACGAGCAGTACTTC
cdr3_aa: CATSDGQVYEQYF

clone_size: -
v_call: TRBV2
d_call: -
j_call: TRBJ1-1
cdr3_nt: TGTGCCAGCCAGGGGACCCTGAACACTGAAGCTTTCTTT
cdr3_aa: CASQGTLNTEAFF

clone_size: -
v_call: TRBV19
d_call: -
j_call: TRBJ1-1
cdr3_nt: TGTGCCAGTAGTATAGCGGACGATGAAGCTTTCTTT
cdr3_aa: CASSIADDEAFF

clone_size: -
v_call: TRBV10-3
d_call: -
j_call: TRBJ2-7
cdr3_nt: TGTGCCATCAGTGATTCAGGGGAGCAGTACTTC
cdr3_aa: CAISDSGEQYF

clone_size: -
v_call: TRBV19
d_call: TRBD2
j_call: TRBJ2-7
cdr3_nt: TGTGCCAGTAGTATAGCCAGCGGGGGTAACTCCTACGAGCAGTACTTC
cdr3_aa: CASSIASGGNSYEQYF

clone_size: -
v_call: TRBV19
d_call: -
j_call: TRBJ2-5
cdr3_nt: TGTGCCAGTAGTATAGTGGGCCAGCAAGAGACCCAGTACTTC
cdr3_aa: CASSIVGQQETQYF

clone_size: -
v_call: TRBV30
d_call: -
j_call: TRBJ2-1
cdr3_nt: TGTGCCAAATCCCTCACGGTTGGGAATGAGCAGTTCTTC
cdr3_aa: CAKSLTVGNEQFF

clone_size: -
v_call: TRBV7-2
d_call: -
j_call: TRBJ2-2
cdr3_nt: TGTGCCAGCAGCTTATACGGGGTTGGCGGGGAGCTGTTTTTT
cdr3_aa: CASSLYGVGGELFF

clone_size: -
v_call: TRBV25-1
d_call: -
j_call: TRBJ1-2
cdr3_nt: TGTGCCAGCAGTGATGTTGGGGAGGGGGTCCTCTATGGCTACACCTTC
cdr3_aa: CASSDVGEGVLYGYTF

clone_size: -
v_call: TRBV18
d_call: -
j_call: TRBJ1-2
cdr3_nt: TGTGCCAGCTCACCATATGAGGCATCTAACTATGGCTACACCTTC
cdr3_aa: CASSPYEASNYGYTF

clone_size: -
v_call: TRBV18
d_call: -
j_call: TRBJ2-7
cdr3_nt: TGTGCCAGCTCAACTGAGGGTTACGAGCAGTACTTC
cdr3_aa: CASSTEGYEQYF

clone_size: -
v_call: TRBV5-1
d_call: -
j_call: TRBJ1-5
cdr3_nt: TGCGCCAGCAGCTTGGCCGGGACATCTATCCAGCCCCAGCATTTT
cdr3_aa: CASSLAGTSIQPQHF

clone_size: -
v_call: TRBV6-5
d_call: -
j_call: TRBJ1-1
cdr3_nt: TGTGCCAGCAGCCAGATTGGGCTGCAAGCTTTCTTT
cdr3_aa: CASSQIGLQAFF

clone_size: -
v_call: TRBV9
d_call: TRBD1
j_call: TRBJ2-2
cdr3_nt: TGTGCCAGCGCTCGGACAGGGGGCACCGGGGAGCTGTTTTTT
cdr3_aa: CASARTGGTGELFF

clone_size: -
v_call: TRBV19
d_call: -
j_call: TRBJ1-5
cdr3_nt: TGTGCCAGTAGTATTGAGGGGTCCGGGAATCAGCCCCAGCATTTT
cdr3_aa: CASSIEGSGNQPQHF

clone_size: -
v_call: TRBV5-1
d_call: -
j_call: TRBJ1-3
cdr3_nt: TGCGCCAGCAGCTTGGGGCTTATCCCCTCTGGAAACACCATATATTTT
cdr3_aa: CASSLGLIPSGNTIYF

clone_size: -
v_call: TRBV2
d_call: -
j_call: TRBJ2-7
cdr3_nt: TGTGCCAGCAGTGCAGTCTGGGAGCAGTACTTC
cdr3_aa: CASSAVWEQYF

clone_size: few
v_call: TRBV3-1/TRBV3-2
d_call: -
j_call: TRBJ2-3
cdr3_nt: TGTGCCAGCAGCCAAGGGCCGACCCATTTCATTGATACGCAGTATTTT
cdr3_aa: CASSQGPTHFIDTQYF

clone_size: -
v_call: TRBV6-2/TRBV6-3
d_call: -
j_call: TRBJ1-3
cdr3_nt: TGTGCCAGCAGTTACTTGGCCCCCTCTGGAAACACCATATATTTT
cdr3_aa: CASSYLAPSGNTIYF

clone_size: -
v_call: TRBV3-1/TRBV3-2
d_call: -
j_call: TRBJ2-7
cdr3_nt: TGTGCCAGCAGCCGGACAGCCAGCTCCTACGAGCAGTACTTC
cdr3_aa: CASSRTASSYEQYF

clone_size: -
v_call: TRBV5-6
d_call: -
j_call: TRBJ1-5
cdr3_nt: TGCGCCAGCAGCTTGCGACGGGTTTATAGCAATCAGCCCCAGCATTTT
cdr3_aa: CASSLRRVYSNQPQHF

clone_size: -
v_call: TRBV29-1
d_call: TRBD2
j_call: TRBJ2-7
cdr3_nt: TGCAGCGTTTTTATCCCGGGGGGCTCCTACGAGCAGTACTTC
cdr3_aa: CSVFIPGGSYEQYF

clone_size: -
v_call: TRBV7-2
d_call: -
j_call: TRBJ2-5
cdr3_nt: TGTGCCAGCAGCTTAAGGCCTCTAGAGACCCAGTACTTC
cdr3_aa: CASSLRPLETQYF

clone_size: -
v_call: TRBV7-3
d_call: TRBD1
j_call: TRBJ1-1
cdr3_nt: TGTGCCAGCAGCCGCACAGGGGTTGGAACTGAAGCTTTCTTT
cdr3_aa: CASSRTGVGTEAFF

clone_size: -
v_call: TRBV6-1
d_call: -
j_call: TRBJ1-2
cdr3_nt: TGTGCCAGCAGTGAACCCCAAATAACCGGGACAAGGTTTGGCTACACCTTC
cdr3_aa: CASSEPQITGTRFGYTF

clone_size: -
v_call: TRBV5-1
d_call: -
j_call: TRBJ2-2
cdr3_nt: TGCGCCAGCAGCCTCAATACCGGGGAGCTGTTTTTT
cdr3_aa: CASSLNTGELFF

clone_size: -
v_call: TRBV19
d_call: -
j_call: TRBJ1-4
cdr3_nt: TGTGCCAGTAGTCCGTCAACTAATGAAAAACTGTTTTTT
cdr3_aa: CASSPSTNEKLFF

clone_size: -
v_call: TRBV7-9
d_call: -
j_call: TRBJ2-7
cdr3_nt: TGTGCCAGCAGCTTAGGAGGGGGAAACGAGCAGTACTTC
cdr3_aa: CASSLGGGNEQYF

clone_size: few
v_call: TRBV5-8
d_call: -
j_call: TRBJ1-2
cdr3_nt: TGTGCCAGCAGCCTCCGGGGGTTCAGGGGCTACACCTTC
cdr3_aa: CASSLRGFRGYTF

clone_size: -
v_call: TRBV14
d_call: TRBD2
j_call: TRBJ2-1
cdr3_nt: TGTGCCAGCAGCCCGCGGGGGGGCTCGGTGGAAGAGCAGTTCTTC
cdr3_aa: CASSPRGGSVEEQFF

clone_size: -
v_call: TRBV4-1
d_call: -
j_call: TRBJ1-1
cdr3_nt: TGCGCCAGCAGCCAATTCGCAGGGACGAACACTGAAGCTTTCTTT
cdr3_aa: CASSQFAGTNTEAFF

clone_size: -
v_call: TRBV5-4
d_call: -
j_call: TRBJ2-7
cdr3_nt: TGTGCCAGCAGTGAGGGTTACTACGAGCAGTACTTC
cdr3_aa: CASSEGYYEQYF

clone_size: -
v_call: TRBV5-6
d_call: -
j_call: TRBJ2-7
cdr3_nt: TGTGCCAGCAGCTTGGGGACAACTTACGAGCAGTACTTC
cdr3_aa: CASSLGTTYEQYF

clone_size: -
v_call: TRBV13
d_call: -
j_call: TRBJ1-2
cdr3_nt: TGTGCCAGCAGCTCCGGACGGTCCTATGGCTACACCTTC
cdr3_aa: CASSSGRSYGYTF

clone_size: -
v_call: TRBV11-3
d_call: -
j_call: TRBJ1-2
cdr3_nt: TGTGCCAGCAGCTTGGAAAATGGATATGGCTACACCTTC
cdr3_aa: CASSLENGYGYTF

clone_size: -
v_call: TRBV9
d_call: -
j_call: TRBJ1-4
cdr3_nt: TGTGCCAGCAGCGTAGCGATTGGGGAAAAACTGTTTTTT
cdr3_aa: CASSVAIGEKLFF

clone_size: -
v_call: TRBV5-1
d_call: -
j_call: TRBJ2-5
cdr3_nt: TGCGCCAGCAGCCCGGACCCCCCAGGGGTCCAGTACTTC
cdr3_aa: CASSPDPPGVQYF

clone_size: once
v_call: TRBV27
d_call: -
j_call: TRBJ2-7
cdr3_nt: TGTGCCAGCAGTTTATTGGACAGCTTTTACGAGCAGTACTTC
cdr3_aa: CASSLLDSFYEQYF

clone_size: once
v_call: TRBV24-1
d_call: -
j_call: TRBJ2-3
cdr3_nt: TGTGCCACCAGTGATCCTAGCACAGATACGCAGTATTTT
cdr3_aa: CATSDPSTDTQYF